A single sample gave rise to the 4 T cell receptor beta chains below, sequenced in a study of blood T cell repertoires in COVID-19. This table comes from immunoSEQ multiplex PCR, and its TCRdb copy is limited to in-frame clones, with some not included. The table has some 150,000 clones, just under 90% seen once. Specimen: peripheral blood. Every receptor here comes from a woman aged 50 to 65 with active or convalescent COVID-19.

This clone turned up a few times. Other DNA sequences of this sample code for an identical CDR3. The chain carries TRBV14 and TRBJ1-2, with unresolved D. Trimming shortened V by 6 bases and J by 2 bases, and 10 bases separated the two germline ends. Germline V CDR1 and CDR2: SGHDN, FVKESK. This CDR3 has 13 residues. The CDR3 spells CASSPAGNYGYTF. CDR3 sequence (DNA): TGTGCCAGCAGTCCCGCGGGGAACTATGGCTACACCTTC.

The chain is built from TRBV5-8 and TRBJ2-3, with a possible D match to TRBD2 (6 bases). V shed 4 bases and J shed 0 bases, with 18 bases lying between them. The CDR3 totals 17 residues. CDR1 is SGHTS and CDR2 is YDEGEE in the germline V gene. The CDR3 region has the DNA TGTGCCAGCAGCCCGGCCCGGGTAGCGGAAAGCACAGATACGCAGTATTTT. Its protein is CASSPARVAESTDTQYF.

CDR3 amino acids: CASSPGGFETQYF. The CDR3 nucleotides are TGCGCCAGCAGCCCAGGGGGCTTTGAGACCCAGTACTTC. The J gene is TRBJ2-5, the V gene TRBV5-1; 8 positions agree with TRBD1. J was trimmed by 5 bases and V by 4 bases; bases with no gene match: 4. The CDR3 is 13 amino acids. Germline CDR1 and CDR2: SGHRS and YFSETQ. The complete variable domain, with remaining parts taken from reference TRBV5-1 and TRBJ2-5, reads KAGVTQTPRYLIKTRGQQVTLSCSPISGHRSVSWYQQTPGQGLQFLFEYFSETQRNKGNFPGRFSGRQFSNSRSEMNVSTLELGDSALYLCASSPGGFETQYFGPGTRLLVL.

V and J are TRBV7-2 and TRBJ2-7; TRBD2 agrees at 12 bases. CDR3 length: 15 residues. V lost 2 bases to trimming and J lost 4 bases; unmatched junction nucleotides: 3. Germline-derived CDR1 and CDR2 are SGHTA and FQGNSA. CDR3 region: CASSLLAGGVYEQYF. CDR3 nucleotides: TGTGCCAGCAGCTTACTAGCGGGAGGGGTATACGAGCAGTACTTC.